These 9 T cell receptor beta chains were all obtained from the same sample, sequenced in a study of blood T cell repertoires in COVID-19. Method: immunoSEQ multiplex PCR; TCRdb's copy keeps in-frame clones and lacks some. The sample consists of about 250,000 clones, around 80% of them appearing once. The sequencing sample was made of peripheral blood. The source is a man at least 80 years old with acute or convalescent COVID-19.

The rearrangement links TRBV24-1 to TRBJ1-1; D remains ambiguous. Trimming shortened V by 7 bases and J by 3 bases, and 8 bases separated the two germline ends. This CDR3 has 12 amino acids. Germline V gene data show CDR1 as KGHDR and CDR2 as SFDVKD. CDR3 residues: CATRRGDTEAFF. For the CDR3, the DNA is TGTGCCACCAGAAGAGGTGACACTGAAGCTTTCTTT.

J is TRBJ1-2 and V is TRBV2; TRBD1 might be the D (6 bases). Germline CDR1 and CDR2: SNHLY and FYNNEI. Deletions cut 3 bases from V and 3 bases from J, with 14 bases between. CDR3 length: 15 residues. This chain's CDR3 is CASSEGQGLYYGYTF. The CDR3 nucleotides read TGTGCCAGCAGTGAGGGGCAGGGGCTATACTATGGCTACACCTTC.

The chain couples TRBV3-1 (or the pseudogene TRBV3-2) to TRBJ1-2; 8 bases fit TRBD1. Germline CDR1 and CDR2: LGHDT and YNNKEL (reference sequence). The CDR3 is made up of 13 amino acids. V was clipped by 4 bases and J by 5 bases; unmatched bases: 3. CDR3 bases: TGTGCCAGCAGCCCCGGGACAGGTTATGGCTACACCTTC. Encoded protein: CASSPGTGYGYTF.

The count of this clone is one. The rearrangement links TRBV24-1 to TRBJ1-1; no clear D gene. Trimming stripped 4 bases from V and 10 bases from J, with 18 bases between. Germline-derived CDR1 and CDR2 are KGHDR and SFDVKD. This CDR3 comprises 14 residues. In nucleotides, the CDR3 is TGTGCCACCAGTGACCGAATAGACGTGGCGGGAGCTTTCTTT. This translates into CATSDRIDVAGAFF.

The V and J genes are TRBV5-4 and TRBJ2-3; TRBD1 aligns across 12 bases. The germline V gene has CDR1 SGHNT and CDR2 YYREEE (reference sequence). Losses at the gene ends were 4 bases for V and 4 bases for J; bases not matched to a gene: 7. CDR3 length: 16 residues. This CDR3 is CASSGGRDRGPDTQYF. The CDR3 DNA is TGTGCCAGCAGCGGGGGGAGGGACAGGGGGCCAGATACGCAGTATTTT.

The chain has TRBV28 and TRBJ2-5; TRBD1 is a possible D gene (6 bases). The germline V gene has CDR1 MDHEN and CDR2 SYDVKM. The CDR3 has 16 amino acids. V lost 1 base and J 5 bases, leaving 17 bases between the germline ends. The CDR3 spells CASSLFSRGLRETQYF. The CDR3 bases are TGTGCCAGCAGTTTATTCTCCAGGGGCTTACGCGAGACCCAGTACTTC.

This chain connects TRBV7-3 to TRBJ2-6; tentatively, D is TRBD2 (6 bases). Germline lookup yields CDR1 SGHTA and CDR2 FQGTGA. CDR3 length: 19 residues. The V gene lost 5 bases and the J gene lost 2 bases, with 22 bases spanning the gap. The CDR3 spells CASSPSSLEGRTGANVLTF. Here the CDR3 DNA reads TGTGCCAGCAGCCCCTCTTCGTTGGAGGGCCGGACTGGGGCCAACGTCCTGACTTTC. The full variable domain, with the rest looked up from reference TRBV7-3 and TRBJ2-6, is GAGVSQTPSNKVTEKGKYVELRCDPISGHTALYWYRQSLGQGPEFLIYFQGTGAADDSGLPNDRFFAVRPEGSVSTLKIQRTERGDSAVYLCASSPSSLEGRTGANVLTFGAGSRLTVL.

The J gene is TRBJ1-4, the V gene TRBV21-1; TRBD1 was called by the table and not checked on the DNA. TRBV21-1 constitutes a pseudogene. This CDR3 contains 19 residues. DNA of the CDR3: TGTGCCAGCAGTGCAAACGGTAGGGGCACCCGCCCAACTAATGAAAAACTGTTTTTT. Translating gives CASSANGRGTRPTNEKLFF.

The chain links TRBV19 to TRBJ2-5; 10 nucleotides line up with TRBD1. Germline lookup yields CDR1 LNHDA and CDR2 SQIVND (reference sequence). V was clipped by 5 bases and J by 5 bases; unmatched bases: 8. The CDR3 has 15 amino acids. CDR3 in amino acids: CASSSRTGGYETQYF. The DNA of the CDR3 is TGTGCCAGTAGTTCCCGGACAGGGGGATACGAGACCCAGTACTTC.